The 28 T cell receptor beta chains in this list originate from one sample, sequenced in a study of blood T cell repertoires in COVID-19. Assay: immunoSEQ multiplex PCR; the TCRdb copy retains only in-frame clones and omits some. The repertoire includes hundreds of thousands of clones, around nine tenths of them detected once, and 1.3% sits in the top ten. The source material was peripheral blood. All receptors derive from a man between 65 and 85 years old with acute or convalescent COVID-19.

The V and J genes are TRBV5-4 and TRBJ2-2; tentatively, D is TRBD2 (5 bases). Trimming removed 2 bases from V and 4 bases from J, with 12 bases in between. Germline V gives CDR1 SGHNT, CDR2 YYREEE (reference sequence). The CDR3 runs 15 residues. The CDR3 loop reads CASSFGRAPTGELFF. The CDR3 bases are TGTGCCAGCAGCTTCGGGCGGGCCCCCACCGGGGAGCTGTTTTTT.

The CDR3 here is CASSDLRQGTKNIQYF. The CDR3 DNA follows: TGCGCCAGCAGTGACCTCAGACAGGGGACCAAAAACATTCAGTACTTC. The rearrangement uses TRBV10-2 and TRBJ2-4; 8 bases map to TRBD1. The CDR3 sequence is 16 residues long. Trimming removed 3 bases from V and 2 bases from J; junction bases left unmatched: 6. CDR1 WSHSY and CDR2 SAAADI come from the germline V gene.

The chain combines TRBV11-2 with TRBJ2-3; 9 nucleotides match TRBD2. CDR1 is SGHAT and CDR2 is FQNNGV in the germline V gene. The CDR3 totals 15 residues. V dropped 1 base and J dropped 2; count of bases not matched to a gene: 1. CDR3 amino acids: CASSLGGRATDTQYF. The CDR3 DNA follows: TGTGCCAGCAGCTTAGGCGGGAGGGCCACAGATACGCAGTATTTT.

The V gene is TRBV5-4, the J gene TRBJ2-7; 9 positions agree with TRBD2. V gave up 4 bases and J gave up 3 bases; unmatched junction bases: 14. The CDR3 covers 17 residues. CDR1 is SGHNT, CDR2 YYREEE, per germline (reference sequence). CDR3 DNA sequence: TGTGCCAGCAGCCCCGGGGCTAGCGGGGCCCTGATCTACGAGCAGTACTTC. Encoded protein: CASSPGASGALIYEQYF.

The V and J genes are TRBV28 and TRBJ1-5; possibly TRBD1 for D (6 bases). Germline CDR1 and CDR2: MDHEN and SYDVKM. Trimming removed 3 bases from V and 6 bases from J, with 9 bases in between. CDR3 size: 13 residues. The CDR3 protein is CASSLMTGQPQHF. The CDR3 coding sequence is TGTGCCAGCAGTTTGATGACAGGTCAGCCCCAGCATTTT.

The V and J genes are TRBV7-8 and TRBJ2-1, with D tentatively TRBD2 (5 bases). Germline V lookup: CDR1 SGHVS, CDR2 FQNEAQ. V lost 5 bases and J lost 4, with 36 bases in between. The CDR3 is 22 amino acids. DNA for the CDR3: TGTGCCAGCAGCCGAGGGAAAATTCAGGACTTCACCGGCCCAACTCCATACAATGAGCAGTTCTTC. Translated: CASSRGKIQDFTGPTPYNEQFF. Full variable domain (missing parts from reference TRBV7-8 and TRBJ2-1): GAGVSQSPRYKVAKRGQDVALRCDPISGHVSLFWYQQALGQGPEFLTYFQNEAQLDKSGLPSDRFFAERPEGSVSTLKIQRTQQEDSAVYLCASSRGKIQDFTGPTPYNEQFFGPGTRLTVL.

The V gene is TRBV28, the J gene TRBJ2-1, with 9 bases aligning to TRBD1. Germline CDR1 is MDHEN and CDR2 is SYDVKM. CDR3 length: 15 residues. V lost 5 bases and J lost 6; bases outside the gene matches: 8. CDR3 amino acids: CASSTTGGAANEQFF. In DNA, the CDR3 is TGTGCCAGCAGTACGACAGGGGGAGCTGCCAATGAGCAGTTCTTC.

The V gene is TRBV6-6, the J gene TRBJ2-5, with 15 bases lining up with TRBD2. The J segment lost 5 bases and the V segment lost 5 bases, leaving 12 bases of the junction unmatched. Germline-derived CDR1 and CDR2 are MNHNY and SVGAGI (reference sequence). This CDR3 comprises 18 residues. Here the CDR3 reads CASSPGLAGGLIPETQYF. DNA for the CDR3: TGTGCCAGCAGTCCCGGACTAGCGGGGGGGCTTATTCCCGAGACCCAGTACTTC.

The chain joins TRBV9 to TRBJ1-1; D uncertain. CDR3 length equals 14 residues. CDR1 is SGDLS and CDR2 is YYNGEE in the germline V gene. With 3 bases removed from V and 3 bases from J, the gap between germline ends came to 12 bases. The CDR3 region has the DNA TGTGCCAGCAGCGCGGGGTTTGCGGACACTGAAGCTTTCTTT. This translates into CASSAGFADTEAFF.

J is TRBJ2-3 and V is TRBV5-4, with 9 bases lining up with TRBD2. This CDR3 has 16 amino acids. Per germline, CDR1 SGHNT and CDR2 YYREEE (reference sequence). The V and J ends lost 4 bases and 2 bases, in that order; junction bases with no gene match: 8. This chain's CDR3 is CASSPGAGGPTDTQYF. Written as DNA, the CDR3 is TGTGCCAGCAGCCCCGGGGCGGGAGGGCCCACAGATACGCAGTATTTT.

This clone appeared once. J is TRBJ1-6 and V is TRBV27; 8 bases fit TRBD1. The CDR3 is made up of 12 amino acids. V shed 8 bases and J 10 bases; nucleotides not matched to a gene: 4. Looked up from germline, CDR1 is MNHEY and CDR2 is SMNVEV (reference sequence). The DNA of the CDR3 is TGTGCCAGCCGACAGGGGCGGTCACCCCTCCACTTT. This translates into CASRQGRSPLHF.

The chain has TRBV11-2 and TRBJ2-5; perhaps TRBD2 as D (5 bases). The germline CDR1 and CDR2 sequences are SGHAT and FQNNGV. The CDR3 has 16 residues. Trimming shortened V by 3 bases and J by 5 bases, and 19 bases separated the two germline ends. In nucleotides, the CDR3 is TGTGCCAGCAGCTTTAGCGAGGGTGGGCCCGGGGAGACCCAGTACTTC. It specifies CASSFSEGGPGETQYF. Combining the CDR3 with reference TRBV11-2 and TRBJ2-5 gives the whole variable domain EAGVAQSPRYKIIEKRQSVAFWCNPISGHATLYWYQQILGQGPKLLIQFQNNGVVDDSQLPKDRFSAERLKGVDSTLKIQPAKLEDSAVYLCASSFSEGGPGETQYFGPGTRLLVL.

The rearrangement uses TRBV3-1 (or the pseudogene TRBV3-2) and TRBJ2-7; D possibly corresponds to TRBD1 (7 bases). Germline CDR1 is LGHDT and CDR2 is YNNKEL (reference sequence). The V end was cut by 5 bases, the J end by 7 bases, with 15 bases between. CDR3 length: 13 residues. CDR3 nucleotides: TGTGCCAGCAGCTCGGAGGGGGCTCGGGAGCAGTACTTC. It translates to CASSSEGAREQYF.

The chain links TRBV5-1 to TRBJ1-2; no clear D gene. Germline V gene lookup returns CDR1 SGHRS and CDR2 YFSETQ. This CDR3 spans 13 amino acids. Trimming pared 4 bases from V and 6 bases from J, leaving 13 bases between. Written as DNA, the CDR3 is TGCGCCAGCAGCAGCGAAATATTCGATGGCTACACCTTC. This encodes CASSSEIFDGYTF.

The chain links TRBV18 to TRBJ2-2; D gene ambiguous. CDR1 is KGHSH and CDR2 is LQKENI in the germline V gene. The CDR3 runs 14 residues. V lost 3 bases and J 1 base, leaving 6 bases between the germline ends. CDR3 sequence reads: CASSPGRNTGELFF. The CDR3 bases are TGTGCCAGCTCACCGGGCCGGAACACCGGGGAGCTGTTTTTT.

CDR3 protein: CASSRELTGPHEQYF. The DNA of the CDR3 is TGTGCCAGCAGTCGCGAATTGACAGGGCCCCACGAGCAGTACTTC. The rearrangement uses TRBV6-6 and TRBJ2-7; 7 bases agree with TRBD1. CDR1 is MNHNY, CDR2 SVGAGI, per germline (reference sequence). This CDR3 region has 15 residues. V was pared by 5 bases and J by 5 bases, with 12 bases of the junction left unmatched.

This clone was observed once. The CDR3 DNA reads as TGTGCCAGCAGCCAGACAGGGACCACAGATACGCAGTATTTT. Amino acid sequence: CASSQTGTTDTQYF. The chain uses TRBV3-1 (or the pseudogene TRBV3-2) and TRBJ2-3, with TRBD1 identical over 7 bases. This CDR3 has 14 amino acids. V lost 3 bases to trimming and J lost 2 bases; unmatched junction nucleotides: 2. Per the germline V gene, CDR1 is LGHDT and CDR2 is YNNKEL (reference sequence).

This clone came up a few times. The chain uses TRBV20-1 and TRBJ1-2; D remains ambiguous. This CDR3 contains 11 residues. V was shortened by 3 bases and J by 5 bases, with 7 bases between the two germline ends. Germline V gene sequence: CDR1 DFQATT, CDR2 SNEGSKA (reference sequence). The CDR3 coding sequence is TGCAGTGCTAGCAACGGGTATGGCTACACCTTC. This gives the protein CSASNGYGYTF.

The CDR3 DNA sequence: TGTGCCAGCAGCCCACCCGGACAGGGGGCTGAGGGCTACACCTTC. It specifies CASSPPGQGAEGYTF. This sequence joins TRBV6-6 and TRBJ1-2, with TRBD1 matching 11 bases. Germline loops: CDR1 MNHNY, CDR2 SVGAGI (reference sequence). This CDR3 comprises 15 residues. Trimming took 6 bases from V and 8 from J; bases not matched to a gene: 11.

V usage is TRBV19 and J usage is TRBJ2-1; possibly TRBD1 for D (5 bases). The length of the CDR3 is 14 residues. With 5 bases removed from V and 4 bases from J, the gap between germline ends came to 12 bases. Germline V gene lookup returns CDR1 LNHDA and CDR2 SQIVND (reference sequence). The CDR3 DNA is TGTGCCAGTAGTTATGCAGGGTATTACAATGAGCAGTTCTTC. As protein: CASSYAGYYNEQFF.

This chain links TRBV6-5 with TRBJ1-2; 11 positions match TRBD1. In germline, CDR1 is MNHEY, CDR2 SVGAGI. The ends lost 4 bases at V and 4 bases at J; junction bases unmatched: 5. The CDR3 has 15 residues. The CDR3 region is CASSSLGTGGYGYTF. For the CDR3, the DNA is TGTGCCAGCAGTTCCCTCGGGACAGGGGGCTATGGCTACACCTTC.

This rearrangement joins TRBV12-5 to TRBJ1-5; the D gene is possibly TRBD1 (5 bases). Germline loops: CDR1 LGHNT, CDR2 FRNRAP. The CDR3 covers 14 residues. V lost 6 bases, J lost 0 bases, and 9 bases lay in between. The CDR3 loop reads CASGLDSSNQPQHF. The DNA for the CDR3 is TGTGCTAGTGGCCTTGACAGTAGCAATCAGCCCCAGCATTTT.

This clone was seen only once. The rearrangement uses TRBV25-1 and TRBJ1-6, with TRBD1 as a possible D gene (6 bases). CDR3 length equals 17 residues. Germline V CDR1 and CDR2: MGHDK, SYGVNS. The V and J ends lost 6 bases and 7 bases respectively, with 22 bases between them. Here the CDR3 reads CASRQTGLGFGNSPLHF. The DNA for the CDR3 is TGTGCCAGCAGGCAGACAGGACTGGGCTTTGGGAATTCACCCCTCCACTTT.

This clone appeared once. This rearrangement joins TRBV6-2 or TRBV6-3 to TRBJ2-1; no reliable D call. V was shortened by 5 bases and J by 7 bases, with 6 bases between the two germline ends. The germline CDR1 and CDR2 sequences are MNHEY and SVGEGT. The CDR3 extends over 11 amino acids. The CDR3 protein is CASSPNNEQFF. CDR3 DNA: TGTGCCAGCAGTCCAAATAATGAGCAGTTCTTC.

V usage is TRBV12-3 or TRBV12-4 and J usage is TRBJ1-5; 7 bases are shared with TRBD1. The V segment lost 5 bases and the J segment 7 bases; nucleotides outside the gene matches: 5. The CDR3 has 13 residues. CDR3: CASSDRERQPQHF. Here the CDR3 DNA reads TGTGCCAGCAGTGACAGGGAGAGGCAGCCCCAGCATTTT.

The genes are TRBV5-1 and TRBJ2-1; weak D call: TRBD1 (6 bases). Trimming removed 0 bases from V and 8 bases from J, with 12 bases in between. Looked up from germline, CDR1 is SGHRS and CDR2 is YFSETQ. The length of the CDR3 is 14 residues. In DNA form, the CDR3 reads TGCGCCAGCAGCTTGGGGAGGACAGCAGATGAGCAGTTCTTC. Protein sequence: CASSLGRTADEQFF.

The genes are TRBV28 and TRBJ2-1; TRBD1 matches 11 bases. This CDR3 region has 14 residues. Losses at the gene ends were 5 bases for V and 3 bases for J; bases not matched to a gene: 0. Germline lookup yields CDR1 MDHEN and CDR2 SYDVKM. The CDR3 DNA is TGTGCCAGCAGTGGGACAGGGGGCTACAATGAGCAGTTCTTC. Translating gives CASSGTGGYNEQFF.

This clone was seen only once. The V and J genes are TRBV9 and TRBJ2-5, with a tentative D call TRBD2 (6 bases). CDR1 and CDR2 (germline): SGDLS, YYNGEE. V lost 0 bases and J 4 bases, leaving 13 bases between the germline ends. The CDR3 runs 15 residues. The CDR3 bases are TGTGCCAGCAGCGTAGCGGGGGTTCAATTAGAGACCCAGTACTTC. Translated, it gives CASSVAGVQLETQYF.